This T cell receptor beta chain was sequenced during a study of T cells after posttransplantation cyclophosphamide. TCRdb's copy holds only in-frame clones and misses some; the assay was immunoSEQ multiplex PCR. The specimen has about 25,000 clones, none found just once. Busulfan-fludarabine conditioning, marrow transplant, and cyclophosphamide on days +3 and +4 were administered. The CDR3 runs to 14 residues. Germline values: CDR1 SGDLS, CDR2 YYNGEE. V shed 0 bases, J shed 10 bases, and the junction held 4 bases outside the gene matches. Points on this clone: The target antigen is unknown.

Overall study results and limits: Donor CD8+ memory clones often dominated recipient blood repertoires at later times. Recipient CMV seropositivity and CMV reactivation strongly tracked TRB clonality. TRB overlap between skin or GI tissue T cells and blood was limited.

The chain couples TRBV9 to TRBJ1-6; 7 bases fit TRBD1. The sequenced sample was PBMCs, obtained after allogeneic stem cell transplant with posttransplant cyclophosphamide. The receptor was isolated from a male patient under 35 who received an allogeneic stem cell transplant from a related donor, was CMV-positive, and had no GVHD. Some of the T cells may derive from the graft donor. The CDR3 coding sequence is TGTGCCAGCAGCGTAGAGGGGGCAGGATCACCCCTCCACTTT. Translated, it gives CASSVEGAGSPLHF.